Described below is a single T cell receptor beta chain sequence and its context. Those enrolled in Seattle joined during active infection and were followed longitudinally afterward. Per the original data handling: Reference gene primer amplification gave nucleated cell count estimates. Generated by immunoSEQ multiplex PCR, the TCRdb table keeps only in-frame clones and is missing some. From that table come the V and J calls and clone size; the DNA was used to work out D and trimming. Of 250,000 to 300,000 clones listed, 91% are singletons. These data come from a study of blood T cell repertoires in COVID-19. Turning to the study itself: The cDNA or gDNA used as material had been derived from T cells, B-cell-depleted T cells, or PBMCs.

The V end was cut by 3 bases, the J end by 2 bases, with 20 bases between. Germline V gene lookup returns CDR1 SGHVS and CDR2 FQNEAQ. This CDR3 has 17 residues. This TCR came from a woman in her 30s with COVID-19, enrolled during active disease. The J gene is TRBJ2-7, the V gene TRBV7-8, with D possibly being TRBD1 (5 bases). Sequencing input: peripheral blood. Written as DNA, the CDR3 is TGTGCCAGCAGCTTGGCTCTGGGGCAAGGCGCCACCTACGAGCAGTACTTC. Protein: CASSLALGQGATYEQYF.